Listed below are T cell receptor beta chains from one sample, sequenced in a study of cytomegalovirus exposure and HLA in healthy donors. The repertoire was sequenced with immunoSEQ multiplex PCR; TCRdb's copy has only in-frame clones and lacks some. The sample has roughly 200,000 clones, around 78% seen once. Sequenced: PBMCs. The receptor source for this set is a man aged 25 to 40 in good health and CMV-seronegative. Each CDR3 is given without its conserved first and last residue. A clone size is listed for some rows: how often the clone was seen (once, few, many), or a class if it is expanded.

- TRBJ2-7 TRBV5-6 ASSRVGGEVYEQY
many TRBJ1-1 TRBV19 ASSSGVWTEAF
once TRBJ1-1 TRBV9 ASSAKHNDGAF
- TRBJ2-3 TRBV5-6 ASSFWGLSTDTQY
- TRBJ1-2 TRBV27 ASSLYWQGERGYT
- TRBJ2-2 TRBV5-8 ASSVNRGTGELF
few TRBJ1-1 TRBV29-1 SVENRGKNTEAF
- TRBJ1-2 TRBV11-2 ASSLVDLESNYGYT
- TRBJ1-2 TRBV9 ASSVDRGWGYT
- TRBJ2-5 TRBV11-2 ASSTRETQY
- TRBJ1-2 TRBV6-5 ASRPTGNYGYT
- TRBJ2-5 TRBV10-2 ASSDEDRGSETQY
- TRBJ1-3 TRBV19 ATTDTSSGNTIY
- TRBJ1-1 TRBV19 ASSGQGSTEAF
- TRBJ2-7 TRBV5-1 ASSFGGSVYEQY
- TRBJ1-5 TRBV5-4 ASSLQGLNQPQH
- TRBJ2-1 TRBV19 ASRREGLAVNNEQF
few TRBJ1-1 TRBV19 ASSKPSSGGRNTEAF
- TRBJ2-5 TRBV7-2 ASSLAPGGPPY
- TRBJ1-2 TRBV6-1 ASSWTVESGYT
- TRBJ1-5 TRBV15 ATSRTVNQPQH
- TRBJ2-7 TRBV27 ASSPGQGYEQY
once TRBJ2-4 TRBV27 ASSPTRNAPGNIQY
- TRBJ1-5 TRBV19 ASSIQEGARYQPQH
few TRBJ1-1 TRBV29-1 SVAPGLEAF
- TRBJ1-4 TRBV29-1 SVVLRGTGEEKLF
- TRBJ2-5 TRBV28 ASERYREAVREEETQY
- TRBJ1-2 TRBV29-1 SAPGTGLDRFA
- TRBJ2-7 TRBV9 ASSLTAGAQSYEQY
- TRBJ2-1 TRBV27 ASSLLGAGPQF
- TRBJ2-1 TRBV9 ASSGLAGEGNEQF
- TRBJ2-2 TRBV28 ASSLFRRQYTGELF
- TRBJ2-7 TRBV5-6 ASSLESGRAYEQY
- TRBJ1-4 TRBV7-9 ASSHTGTVKNEKLF
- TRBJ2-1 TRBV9 ASSPRGAGGSYNEQF
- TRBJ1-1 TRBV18 ASQPLALNTEAF